This TCR beta chain originates from a study of blood T cell repertoires in COVID-19 (dated by TCRdb to 2019 to 2021). Notes on the research overall: Samples covering the acute and convalescent phases of COVID-19 were provided by collaborators in the United States, Italy and Spain. Deeply sampled blood TCRbeta repertoires from subjects exposed to, actively infected with, or recovered from COVID-19 were included in the dataset. A freely available public database, intended as a resource for researchers studying the immune response to SARS-CoV-2, is where the repertoires were released. The samples were drawn from the first 160 participants of the ongoing ImmuneRACE study and from under 1,500 subjects provided by 6 global collaborators. The prospective study material was composed of cDNA or gDNA derived from T cells, B-cell-depleted T cells, or PBMCs. Where HLA class I and class II types were available, the types were taken from metadata supplied by the sample provider, not from assay-based typing. A de-identified subject ID, COVID-19 status, age in years and sex were almost always included in the sample metadata. Findings and caveats that apply to the study as a whole: How much clinical and demographic metadata was included differed by source and by participant, and the metadata was provided uncurated.

At the junction V is shortened by 7 bases and J by 9 bases; bases outside the gene matches: 8. From cysteine to phenylalanine, the CDR3 is 12 amino acids long. Of all the DNA, just the CDR3 is kept, 36 bases in frame from base 1. From the germline V gene, CDR1 is MNHEY and CDR2 is SVGAGI. TCRbeta CDR3 regions were amplified from genomic DNA using the immunoSEQ Assay, a bias-controlled multiplex PCR. In the paper's pipeline: The number of nucleated cells in each sample was estimated from the amplification of reference gene primers within the assay. Sequence reads were collapsed and filtered to measure the absolute abundance of every unique TCRbeta CDR3 rearrangement. For each sample, productive Simpson clonality was calculated as the square root of Simpson's diversity index over productive rearrangements. In TCRdb, the immuneACCESS table is reduced to in-frame sequences with V and J assigned. These tables do not hold every clone; where another copy was compared, an unresolved V gene accounts for under half, and the others remain unexplained. V and J calls and clone size come straight from that table; D and trimming were deduced from the DNA. This sample holds under 150,000 clones; approximately 85% were observed only once. The ten biggest clones cover around 3.4% of the sample.

Remarks on this clone: It has no known antigen specificity. No much larger clonotype is one base removed from it; base qualities were not supplied.

Each collaborating institution followed its own protocols to collect whole blood in K2EDTA tubes. Collaborator samples were shipped for TCRbeta analysis as frozen whole blood, isolated PBMCs, or DNA extracted from either sample type. This clonotype originated in a man aged 35-49 years with acute or convalescent COVID-19. The sample taken for sequencing was peripheral blood. The chain joins TRBV6-5 to TRBJ1-1, and TRBD1 matches 7 of the central bases. The DNA is TGTGCCAGCAATCCCCTACAGGGGCAAGCTTTCTTT. Protein translation: CASNPLQGQAFF.